This TCR beta chain came from a study of early T cells in non-severe SARS-CoV-2 infection. The overall study: The study sequenced bulk RNA from unsorted whole blood, with chains unpaired. Study-level results: Database matching using VDJdb favored anti-spike CD8 responses, with private and CD4 specificities left missing.

To note about this clonotype: Its antigen is still unknown.

This CDR3 has 15 residues. CDR1 and CDR2 (germline): SEHNR, FQNEAQ (reference sequence). V dropped 5 bases and J dropped 5 bases, with 18 bases sitting between them. Researchers attached unique molecular identifiers to individual cDNA molecules. TCRdb used MiXCR to reprocess the 5' RACE reads, holding one entry per CDR3 protein. This table has some 64,000 distinct CDR3 sequences, about a tenth appearing once. The chain couples TRBV7-9 to TRBJ1-2; D not certain. The specimen comprised whole blood, sampled at baseline. This receptor was identified in an adult who was a healthcare worker with PCR-confirmed SARS-CoV-2 infection or an uninfected control (not recorded which). The CDR3 coding sequence is TGTGCCAGCAGCCGCCGATCGGACTCTTTTTATGGCTACACCTTC. Protein sequence: CASSRRSDSFYGYTF.